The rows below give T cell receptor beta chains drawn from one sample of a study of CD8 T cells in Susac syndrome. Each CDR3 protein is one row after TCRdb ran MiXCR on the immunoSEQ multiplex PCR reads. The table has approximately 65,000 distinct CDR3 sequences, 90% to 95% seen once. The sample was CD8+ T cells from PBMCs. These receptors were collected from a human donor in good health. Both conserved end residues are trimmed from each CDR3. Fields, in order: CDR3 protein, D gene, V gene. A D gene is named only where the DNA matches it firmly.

SVFGRGLAGGPNTGELF,TRBD2,TRBV29-1
ATSGGAYYGYT,NA,TRBV15
ASSIAGQGFNEQY,TRBD1,TRBV19
ASSFRSRLVQGANYGYT,NA,TRBV11-2
ASSQPAVAGAGEQF,TRBD2,TRBV3-1
ASSWRTLTLEPQH,NA,TRBV12-3/TRBV12-4
ASSLTRQGETQY,TRBD1,TRBV7-2
ASSYSRGGTADPYEQY,NA,TRBV6-5
ASSQVGDGYGYT,NA,TRBV4-1
ASARGSEAF,NA,TRBV7-9